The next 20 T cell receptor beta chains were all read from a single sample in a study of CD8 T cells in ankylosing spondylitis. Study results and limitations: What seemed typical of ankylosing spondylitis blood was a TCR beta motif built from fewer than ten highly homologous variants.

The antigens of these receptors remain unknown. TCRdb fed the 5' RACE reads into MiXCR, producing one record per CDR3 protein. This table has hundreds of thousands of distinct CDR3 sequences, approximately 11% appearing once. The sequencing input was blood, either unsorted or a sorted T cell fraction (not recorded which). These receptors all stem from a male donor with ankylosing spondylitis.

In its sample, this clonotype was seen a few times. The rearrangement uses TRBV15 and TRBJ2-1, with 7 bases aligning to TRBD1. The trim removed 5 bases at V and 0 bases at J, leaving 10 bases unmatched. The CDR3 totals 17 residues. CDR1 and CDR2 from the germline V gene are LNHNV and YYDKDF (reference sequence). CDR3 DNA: TGTGCCACCAGCGGTCCGGGACAGAGCCCCTCCTACAATGAGCAGTTCTTC. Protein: CATSGPGQSPSYNEQFF. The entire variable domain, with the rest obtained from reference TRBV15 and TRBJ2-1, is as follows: DAMVIQNPRYQVTQFGKPVTLSCSQTLNHNVMYWYQQKSSQAPKLLFHYYDKDFNNEADTPDNFQSRRPNTSFCFLDIRSPGLGDTAMYLCATSGPGQSPSYNEQFFGPGTRLTVL.

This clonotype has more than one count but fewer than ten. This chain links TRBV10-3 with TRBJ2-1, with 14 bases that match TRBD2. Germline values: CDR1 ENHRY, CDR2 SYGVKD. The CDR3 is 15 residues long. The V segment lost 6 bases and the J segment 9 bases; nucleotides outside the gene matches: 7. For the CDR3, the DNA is TGTGCCATCAGCGGAGGGACTAGCGGGAGTGGTGAGCAGTTCTTC. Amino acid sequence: CAISGGTSGSGEQFF.

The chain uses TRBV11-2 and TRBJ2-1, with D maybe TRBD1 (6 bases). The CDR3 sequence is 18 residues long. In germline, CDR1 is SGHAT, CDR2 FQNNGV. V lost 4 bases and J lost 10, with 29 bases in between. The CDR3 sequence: CASSSRSSGETRKGEQFF. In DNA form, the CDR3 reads TGTGCCAGCAGCTCCAGAAGTTCAGGGGAAACCCGCAAAGGGGAGCAGTTCTTC.

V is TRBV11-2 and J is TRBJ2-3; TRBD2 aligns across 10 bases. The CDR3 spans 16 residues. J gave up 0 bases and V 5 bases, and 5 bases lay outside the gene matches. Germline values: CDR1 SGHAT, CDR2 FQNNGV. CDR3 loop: CASSILAGSSTDTQYF. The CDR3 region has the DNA TGTGCCAGCAGCATACTAGCGGGAAGCAGCACAGATACGCAGTATTTT.

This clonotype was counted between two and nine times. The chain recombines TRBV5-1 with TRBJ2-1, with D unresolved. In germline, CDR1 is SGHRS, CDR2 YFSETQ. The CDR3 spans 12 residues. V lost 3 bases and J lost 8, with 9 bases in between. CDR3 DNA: TGCGCCAGCAGCTCCATAGCCGATGAGCAGTTCTTC. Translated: CASSSIADEQFF.

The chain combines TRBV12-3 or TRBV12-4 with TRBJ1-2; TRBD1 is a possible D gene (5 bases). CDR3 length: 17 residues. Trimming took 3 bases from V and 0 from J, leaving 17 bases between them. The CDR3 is CASSFLAGREANYGYTF. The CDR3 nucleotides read TGTGCCAGCAGTTTTCTGGCAGGGAGGGAAGCTAACTATGGCTACACCTTC.

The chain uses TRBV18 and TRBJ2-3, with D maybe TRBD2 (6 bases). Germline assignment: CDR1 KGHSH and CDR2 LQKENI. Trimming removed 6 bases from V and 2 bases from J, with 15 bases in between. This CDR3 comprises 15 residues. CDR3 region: CASSGLRGLTDTQYF. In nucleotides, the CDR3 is TGTGCCAGCTCCGGGCTAAGGGGACTCACAGATACGCAGTATTTT.

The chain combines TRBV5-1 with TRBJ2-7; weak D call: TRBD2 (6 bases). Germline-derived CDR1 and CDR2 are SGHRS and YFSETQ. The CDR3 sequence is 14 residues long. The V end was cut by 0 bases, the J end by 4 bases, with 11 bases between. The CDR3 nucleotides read TGCGCCAGCAGCTTGGTCGGGAGTGGGTACGAGCAGTACTTC. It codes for CASSLVGSGYEQYF.

The CDR3 nucleotides are TGTGCCAGCAGGGGGGACAGGGGCCTCGGAGATACGCAGTATTTT. Protein product: CASRGDRGLGDTQYF. This chain links TRBV7-9 with TRBJ2-3, with 10 bases identical to TRBD1. J gave up 5 bases and V 6 bases, and 8 bases lay outside the gene matches. From germline, CDR1 is SEHNR and CDR2 FQNEAQ (reference sequence). This CDR3 comprises 15 residues.

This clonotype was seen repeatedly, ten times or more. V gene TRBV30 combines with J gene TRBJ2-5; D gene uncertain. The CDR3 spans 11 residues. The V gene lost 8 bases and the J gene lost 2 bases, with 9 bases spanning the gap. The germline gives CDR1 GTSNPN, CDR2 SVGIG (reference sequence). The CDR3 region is CAGKSQETQYF. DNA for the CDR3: TGTGCCGGCAAATCTCAAGAGACCCAGTACTTC.

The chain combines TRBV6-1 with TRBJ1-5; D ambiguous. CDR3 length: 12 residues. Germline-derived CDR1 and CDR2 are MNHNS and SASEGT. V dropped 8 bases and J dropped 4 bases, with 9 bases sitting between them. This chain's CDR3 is CASRIWNQPQHF. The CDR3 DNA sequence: TGTGCCAGCCGAATATGGAATCAGCCCCAGCATTTT.

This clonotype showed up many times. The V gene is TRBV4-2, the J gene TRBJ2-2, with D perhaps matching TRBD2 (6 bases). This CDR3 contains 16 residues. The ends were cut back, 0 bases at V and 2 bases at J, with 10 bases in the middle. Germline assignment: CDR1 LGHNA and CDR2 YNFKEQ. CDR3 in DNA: TGTGCCAGCAGCCAAGAGGTGGGAGGTAACACCGGGGAGCTGTTTTTT. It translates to CASSQEVGGNTGELFF.

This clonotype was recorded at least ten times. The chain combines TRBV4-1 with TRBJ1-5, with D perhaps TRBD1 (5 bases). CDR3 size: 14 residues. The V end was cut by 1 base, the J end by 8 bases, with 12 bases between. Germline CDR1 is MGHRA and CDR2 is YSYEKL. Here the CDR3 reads CASSQGGGLEPQHF. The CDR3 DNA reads TGCGCCAGCAGCCAAGGGGGGGGTTTGGAGCCCCAGCATTTT.

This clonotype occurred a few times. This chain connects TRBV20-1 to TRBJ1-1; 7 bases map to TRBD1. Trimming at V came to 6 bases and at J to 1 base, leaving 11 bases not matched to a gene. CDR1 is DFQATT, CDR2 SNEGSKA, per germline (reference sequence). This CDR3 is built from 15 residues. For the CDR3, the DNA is TGCAGTGCCCAAGCCAGGGGGGCTTGGAACACTGAAGCTTTCTTT. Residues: CSAQARGAWNTEAFF.

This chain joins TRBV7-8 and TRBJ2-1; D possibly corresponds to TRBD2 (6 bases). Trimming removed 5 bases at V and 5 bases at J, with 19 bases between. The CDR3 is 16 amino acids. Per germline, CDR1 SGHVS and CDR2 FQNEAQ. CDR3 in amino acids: CASSPHRAGIDNEQFF. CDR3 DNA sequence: TGTGCCAGCAGCCCACATAGGGCGGGAATAGACAATGAGCAGTTCTTC. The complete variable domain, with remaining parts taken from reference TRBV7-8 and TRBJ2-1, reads GAGVSQSPRYKVAKRGQDVALRCDPISGHVSLFWYQQALGQGPEFLTYFQNEAQLDKSGLPSDRFFAERPEGSVSTLKIQRTQQEDSAVYLCASSPHRAGIDNEQFFGPGTRLTVL.

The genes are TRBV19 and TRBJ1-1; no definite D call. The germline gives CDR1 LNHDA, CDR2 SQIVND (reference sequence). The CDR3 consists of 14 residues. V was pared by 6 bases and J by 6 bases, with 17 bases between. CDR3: CASRTPGVTPEAFF. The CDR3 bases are TGTGCCAGTAGGACCCCCGGGGTTACCCCTGAAGCTTTCTTT.

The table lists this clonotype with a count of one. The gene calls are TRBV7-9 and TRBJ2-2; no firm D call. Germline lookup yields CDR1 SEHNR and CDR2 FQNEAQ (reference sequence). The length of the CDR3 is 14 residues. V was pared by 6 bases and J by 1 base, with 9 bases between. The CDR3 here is CASRLSGNTGELFF. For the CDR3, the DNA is TGTGCCAGCAGATTATCAGGGAACACCGGGGAGCTGTTTTTT.

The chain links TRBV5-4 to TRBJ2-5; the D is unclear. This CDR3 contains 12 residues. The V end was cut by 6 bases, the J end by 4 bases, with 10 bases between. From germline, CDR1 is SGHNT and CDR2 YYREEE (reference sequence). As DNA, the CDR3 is TGTGCCAGCAACCCGTCGGGAGAGACCCAGTACTTC. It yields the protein CASNPSGETQYF.

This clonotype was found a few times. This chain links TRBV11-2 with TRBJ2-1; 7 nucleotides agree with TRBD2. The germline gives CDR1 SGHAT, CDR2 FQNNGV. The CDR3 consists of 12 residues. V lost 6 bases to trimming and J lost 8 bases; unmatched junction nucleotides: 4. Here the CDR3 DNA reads TGTGCCAGCAGGAGGGAGGGCCATGAGCAGTTCTTC. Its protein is CASRREGHEQFF.

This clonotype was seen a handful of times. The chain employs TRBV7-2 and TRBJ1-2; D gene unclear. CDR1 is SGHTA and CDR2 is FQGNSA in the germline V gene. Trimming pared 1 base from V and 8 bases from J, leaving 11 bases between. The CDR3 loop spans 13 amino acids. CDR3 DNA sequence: TGTGCCAGCAGCTTAGTAGCCAGTCGGGGCTACACCTTC. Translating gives CASSLVASRGYTF.